This record covers a single TCR beta chain. Its matching antigen is unknown. Using a J-beta primer mix together with a sample-barcoded 5' primer, a second PCR was run for about 6 to 11 cycles. TCRdb re-derived calls from the 5' RACE reads in MiXCR, one entry per CDR3 protein. Among over 1.5 million distinct CDR3 sequences listed, 40% to 55% were seen once. These data belong to a study of blood T cells in healthy people across ages. Study results and caveats: Estimated diversity that came from one million T cells was considered an underestimate. With age, beta diversity per million T cells declined roughly linearly, significantly by 30 to 50. More naive CD4+ cells and higher diversity were found in long-lived than in aged donors.

CDR1 MNHEY and CDR2 SVGEGT come from the germline V gene. CDR3 size: 13 residues. The V gene end was trimmed by 5 bases and the J gene end by 6 bases; junction bases not matched to a gene: 6. Whenever a sample was processed, at least 6.5 million PBMCs were isolated. The chain employs TRBV6-2 or TRBV6-3 and TRBJ1-2; 7 bases match TRBD1. The clonotype was recovered from a woman aged 40 to 50 in good health. The sequenced sample consisted of blood. CDR3 nucleotide sequence: TGTGCCAGCAGTCAATACAGGGGCCATGGCTACACCTTC. This gives the protein CASSQYRGHGYTF.